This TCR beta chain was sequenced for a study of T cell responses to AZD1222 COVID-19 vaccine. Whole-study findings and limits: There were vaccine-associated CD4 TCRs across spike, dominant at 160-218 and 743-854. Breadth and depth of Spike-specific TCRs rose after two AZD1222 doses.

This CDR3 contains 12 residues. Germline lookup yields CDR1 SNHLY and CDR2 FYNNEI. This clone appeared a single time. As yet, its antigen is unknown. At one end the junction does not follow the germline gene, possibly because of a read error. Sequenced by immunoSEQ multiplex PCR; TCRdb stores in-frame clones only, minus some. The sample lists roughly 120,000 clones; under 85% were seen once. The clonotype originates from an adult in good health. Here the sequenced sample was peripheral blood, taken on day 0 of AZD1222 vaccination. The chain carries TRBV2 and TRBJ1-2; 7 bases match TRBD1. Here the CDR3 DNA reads TGTGCCAGCAGTGTCCTGGGGCAGGGGGGCGACTTC. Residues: CASSVLGQGGDF.